In this sample, the clone carrying this T cell receptor (beta chain) turned up once. The record originates from a study of blood T cell repertoires in COVID-19. Study-level information: Samples of COVID-19 (acute and convalescent) were obtained from the United States, Italy and Spain. Sample material is recorded as cDNA or gDNA derived from T cells, B-cell-depleted T cells, or PBMCs.

How the authors handled the data: Reference gene primers were amplified, and this amplification served to estimate nucleated cell counts. Clones were sequenced by immunoSEQ multiplex PCR, and TCRdb holds only the in-frame ones, with some missing. The V and J calls and clone size come from that table; D and trimming were worked out from the DNA. The data contain about 81,000 clones, almost 85% of them singletons. This sequence was found in a human donor in a cohort sampled during active COVID-19. Sequenced material: peripheral blood.

The CDR3 sequence is CASSLVDRKAFF. The CDR3 region has the DNA TGTGCCAGCAGCTTAGTCGACAGGAAAGCTTTCTTT. The rearrangement links TRBV7-9 to TRBJ1-1, with a possible D match to TRBD1 (6 bases). The germline V gene encodes CDR1 SEHNR and CDR2 FQNEAQ (reference sequence). CDR3 length equals 12 residues. V was cut by 1 base and J by 9 bases, with 9 bases left in between.